A selection of T cell receptor beta chains follows, all from one sample in a study of blood T cell repertoires in COVID-19. Sequencing was performed with immunoSEQ multiplex PCR; in TCRdb, only in-frame clones are kept and a portion is missing. The repertoire holds about 58,000 clones, more than 60% seen once, with about 5.3% in the top ten. Sequencing was carried out using peripheral blood. The receptors were gathered from a human donor in a cohort sampled during active COVID-19. Each CDR3 is given with its conserved first and last residue. The order of the fields is V gene, J gene, clone size, D gene, CDR3 protein, CDR3 DNA. A D gene is named only where the DNA matches it firmly. The size of a clone is reported for some rows only, either as once, few or many, or as a class for expanded clones.

>TRBV28|TRBJ2-7|.|TRBD1
CASSSQGTGSNEQYF
TGTGCCAGCAGTAGCCAAGGGACAGGTTCCAACGAGCAGTACTTC
>TRBV28|TRBJ1-2|.|.
CASSFGRANYGYTF
TGTGCCAGCAGTTTCGGGAGAGCTAACTATGGCTACACCTTC
>TRBV30|TRBJ2-7|.|TRBD1
CAWSGLGGRADEQYF
TGTGCCTGGAGTGGGCTAGGGGGCAGGGCGGACGAGCAGTACTTC
>TRBV5-1|TRBJ2-7|.|.
CASSFFGVSYEQYF
TGCGCCAGCAGCTTCTTCGGGGTTTCCTACGAGCAGTACTTC
>TRBV19|TRBJ1-5|.|.
CASSNPRSRGGSDWRPRLPQHF
TGTGCCAGTAGTAACCCTCGTTCGAGGGGAGGGTCCGACTGGAGGCCTCGGTTGCCCCAGCATTTT
>TRBV24-1|TRBJ1-5|.|TRBD1
CATSDYTRGDGNQPQHF
TGTGCCACCAGTGATTATACCAGGGGGGATGGCAATCAGCCCCAGCATTTT
>TRBV19|TRBJ2-1|.|.
CASSIFDEQFF
TGTGCCAGTAGTATTTTCGATGAGCAGTTCTTC
>TRBV11-2|TRBJ2-7|.|.
CASSLQTSYEQYF
TGTGCCAGCAGCCTACAGACCTCCTACGAGCAGTACTTC
>TRBV4-1|TRBJ2-7|.|.
CASSQERAGDSYEQYF
TGCGCCAGCAGCCAAGAGAGGGCAGGGGACTCCTACGAGCAGTACTTC
>TRBV28|TRBJ1-3|.|TRBD1
CASSPGQRGNTIYF
TGTGCCAGCAGCCCGGGACAGCGAGGAAACACCATATATTTT
>TRBV30|TRBJ2-7|.|TRBD1
CAWSVGTGAYEQYF
TGTGCCTGGAGTGTCGGGACAGGGGCCTACGAGCAGTACTTC
>TRBV2|TRBJ1-1|once|TRBD1
CASIQFGQVGDEAFF
TGTGCCAGCATCCAGTTCGGACAGGTCGGTGATGAAGCTTTCTTT
>TRBV9|TRBJ1-2|.|.
CASSVGQATNYGYTF
TGTGCCAGCAGCGTCGGTCAGGCGACTAACTATGGCTACACCTTC
>TRBV28|TRBJ2-7|few|.
CASRVGGYEQYF
TGTGCCAGCAGGGTAGGGGGCTACGAGCAGTACTTC
>TRBV25-1|TRBJ2-2|few|.
CASSDFSPAGELFF
TGTGCCAGCAGTGATTTCTCGCCGGCCGGGGAGCTGTTTTTT
>TRBV7-2|TRBJ2-2|.|TRBD1
CASSSLDRGGTGELFF
TGTGCCAGCAGCTCACTAGACAGGGGTGGCACCGGGGAGCTGTTTTTT
>TRBV28|TRBJ1-2|.|.
CATFSLTGDYGYTF
TGTGCCACCTTTTCGTTGACGGGGGACTATGGCTACACCTTC
>TRBV30|TRBJ1-5|.|.
CAWSVPGIQPQHF
TGTGCCTGGAGTGTACCAGGGATTCAGCCCCAGCATTTT
>TRBV6-5|TRBJ2-7|.|TRBD1
CASSRLGTGAYEQYF
TGTGCCAGCAGTAGACTGGGGACAGGGGCCTACGAGCAGTACTTC
>TRBV18|TRBJ1-5|.|.
CASSPGPHQPQHF
TGTGCCAGCTCACCGGGGCCGCATCAGCCCCAGCATTTT
>TRBV7-6|TRBJ2-3|.|.
CASSLADGLNTDTQYF
TGTGCCAGCAGCTTAGCGGACGGACTCAACACAGATACGCAGTATTTT
>TRBV5-4|TRBJ2-7|.|.
CASSQTEPAYEQYF
TGTGCCAGCAGCCAAACGGAGCCGGCCTACGAGCAGTACTTC
>TRBV28|TRBJ2-7|.|TRBD1
CASRTGPEQYF
TGTGCCAGTAGGACAGGTCCAGAGCAGTACTTC
>TRBV15|TRBJ1-6|few|.
CATSTISSYNSPLHF
TGTGCCACCAGCACAATCAGCTCCTATAATTCACCCCTCCACTTT
>TRBV30|TRBJ2-2|.|.
CAWTLGRFTGELFF
TGTGCCTGGACACTAGGACGGTTTACCGGGGAGCTGTTTTTT
>TRBV19|TRBJ2-7|.|TRBD1
CASSFGTGSYEQYF
TGTGCCAGTAGTTTTGGGACAGGGTCCTACGAGCAGTACTTC
>TRBV5-1|TRBJ2-7|.|.
CASSLEANPSYEQYF
TGCGCCAGCAGCTTAGAGGCTAATCCTTCCTACGAGCAGTACTTC
>TRBV11-2|TRBJ2-7|.|TRBD1
CASSLYRGNEQYF
TGTGCCAGCAGCTTGTACAGGGGCAACGAGCAGTACTTC
>TRBV6-5|TRBJ2-7|.|TRBD1
CASSQSDRGKYEQYF
TGTGCCAGCAGTCAATCGGACAGGGGCAAGTACGAGCAGTACTTC
>TRBV4-1|TRBJ2-7|.|.
CASSNGGHSYEQYF
TGCGCCAGCAGCAACGGGGGGCACTCCTACGAGCAGTACTTC
>TRBV2|TRBJ1-1|.|.
CASRTFEAGGVNTEAFF
TGTGCCAGCAGAACATTCGAGGCGGGTGGGGTGAACACTGAAGCTTTCTTT
>TRBV7-8|TRBJ1-2|.|TRBD1
CASSYPDRGIGYTF
TGTGCCAGCAGCTACCCGGACAGGGGGATTGGCTACACCTTC
>TRBV19|TRBJ2-7|.|TRBD2
CASSIGLAGDVHEQYF
TGTGCCAGTAGTATAGGACTAGCGGGAGACGTGCACGAGCAGTACTTC
>TRBV7-9|TRBJ1-2|few|.
CASSLEPQGRPYGYTF
TGTGCCAGCAGCTTAGAACCTCAGGGGCGCCCCTATGGCTACACCTTC
>TRBV7-2|TRBJ1-2|.|TRBD1
CASSRPDRVNGYTF
TGTGCCAGCAGCCGTCCCGACAGGGTTAATGGCTACACCTTC
>TRBV7-2|TRBJ1-2|.|.
CASSLSPPGADLGGYTF
TGTGCCAGCAGCTTAAGCCCCCCAGGGGCAGATTTGGGAGGCTACACCTTC
>TRBV2|TRBJ2-7|.|.
CASSERPGAWYEQYF
TGTGCCAGCAGTGAAAGGCCAGGGGCTTGGTACGAGCAGTACTTC
>TRBV10-1|TRBJ2-7|few|TRBD1
CASSESTGNYEQYF
TGCGCCAGCAGTGAGTCGACAGGGAACTACGAGCAGTACTTC
>TRBV15|TRBJ2-3|.|TRBD1
CATSRRGTADTQYF
TGTGCCACCAGCAGACGAGGGACAGCAGATACGCAGTATTTT
>TRBV7-3|TRBJ1-2|.|.
CASSLTAGTGYTF
TGTGCCAGCAGCTTAACGGCAGGGACAGGCTACACCTTC
>TRBV30|TRBJ1-4|few|TRBD1
CAWSGQVNEKLFF
TGTGCCTGGTCGGGACAGGTTAATGAAAAACTGTTTTTT
>TRBV3-1/TRBV3-2|TRBJ2-7|.|TRBD2
CASSRGLAGGYEQYF
TGTGCCAGCAGCCGGGGACTAGCGGGAGGCTACGAGCAGTACTTC
>TRBV19|TRBJ1-1|few|TRBD1
CASKGQDTEAFF
TGTGCCAGTAAAGGACAGGACACTGAAGCTTTCTTT
>TRBV27|TRBJ2-7|few|TRBD1
CASRSSGQGLSEYF
TGTGCCAGCAGGAGCTCGGGACAGGGTCTATCTGAGTACTTC
>TRBV27|TRBJ2-7|few|.
CASSLRSGWDEQYF
TGTGCCAGCAGTTTAAGGTCAGGGTGGGACGAGCAGTACTTC
>TRBV19|TRBJ2-7|.|.
CASSWGSGGTYEQYF
TGTGCCAGTAGTTGGGGTTCCGGGGGAACCTACGAGCAGTACTTC
>TRBV29-1|TRBJ1-5|few|.
CSAMQGSNQPQHF
TGCAGCGCTATGCAGGGTAGCAATCAGCCCCAGCATTTT
>TRBV30|TRBJ1-5|.|.
CAWATGNQPQHF
TGTGCCTGGGCGACGGGTAATCAGCCCCAGCATTTT
>TRBV7-9|TRBJ2-1|.|.
CASRSSSYNEQFF
TGTGCCAGCAGATCTAGCTCCTACAATGAGCAGTTCTTC
>TRBV12-2|TRBJ1-3|.|.
CASRPGGSYSGNTIYF
TGTGCAAGTCGCCCTGGCGGCTCCTACTCTGGAAACACCATATATTTT
>TRBV28|TRBJ2-7|.|.
CASSWKGLSYEQYF
TGTGCCAGCAGTTGGAAGGGGCTCTCCTACGAGCAGTACTTC
>TRBV5-1|TRBJ1-3|.|TRBD1
CASSLGDRGINTIYF
TGCGCCAGCAGCTTGGGGGACAGGGGGATAAACACCATATATTTT
>TRBV9|TRBJ2-7|.|.
CASSAGDGRAYEQYF
TGTGCCAGCAGCGCAGGGGACGGACGTGCCTACGAGCAGTACTTC
>TRBV6-2/TRBV6-3|TRBJ2-2|.|.
CASSYSFPGGGPENTGELFF
TGTGCCAGCAGTTACTCCTTTCCTGGGGGGGGGCCGGAGAACACCGGGGAGCTGTTTTTT